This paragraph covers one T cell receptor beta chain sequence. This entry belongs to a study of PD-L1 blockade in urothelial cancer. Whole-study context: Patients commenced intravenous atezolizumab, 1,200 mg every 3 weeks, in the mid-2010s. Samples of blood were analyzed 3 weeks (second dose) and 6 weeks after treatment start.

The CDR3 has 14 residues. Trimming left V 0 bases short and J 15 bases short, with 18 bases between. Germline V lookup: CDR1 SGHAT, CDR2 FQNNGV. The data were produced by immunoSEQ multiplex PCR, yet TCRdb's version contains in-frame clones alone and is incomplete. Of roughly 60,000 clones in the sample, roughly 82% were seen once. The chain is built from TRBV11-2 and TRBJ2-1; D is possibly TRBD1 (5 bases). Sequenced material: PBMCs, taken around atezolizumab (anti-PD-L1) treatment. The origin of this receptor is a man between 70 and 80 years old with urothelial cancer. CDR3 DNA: TGTGCCAGCAGCTTAGATCGTTCTCAGGGTGGGGTGTTCTTC. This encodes CASSLDRSQGGVFF.